This TCR beta chain was observed in a study of blood T cell repertoires in COVID-19. Turning to the study itself: Material from acute and convalescent COVID-19 was sourced from the United States, Italy and Spain. Sample material is recorded as cDNA or gDNA derived from T cells, B-cell-depleted T cells, or PBMCs.

The CDR3 totals 14 residues. Germline V gene sequence: CDR1 LNHDA, CDR2 SQIVND (reference sequence). The V and J ends lost 5 bases and 8 bases respectively, with 18 bases between them. Per the study methods: Estimation of nucleated cell counts was performed using reference gene primer amplification. Clones were sequenced by immunoSEQ multiplex PCR, and TCRdb holds only the in-frame ones, with some missing. For V, J and clone size, that table is used; D and trimming come from the DNA. Among around 130,000 clones listed, 84% were seen once. Sequencing was done on a sample of peripheral blood. The TCR originated in a woman in her sixties or seventies with acute or convalescent COVID-19. This chain links TRBV19 with TRBJ1-1, with TRBD1 as a possible D gene (5 bases). The CDR3 nucleotides are TGTGCCAGTAGTGCCCGCCTTTTGGGGGGGGAAGCTTTCTTT. Translating it yields CASSARLLGGEAFF. The complete variable domain, with remaining parts taken from reference TRBV19 and TRBJ1-1, reads DGGITQSPKYLFRKEGQNVTLSCEQNLNHDAMYWYRQDPGQGLRLIYYSQIVNDFQKGDIAEGYSVSREKKESFPLTVTSAQKNPTAFYLCASSARLLGGEAFFGQGTRLTVV.